These 22 T cell receptor beta chains came from one sample sequenced in a study of Graves' ophthalmopathy and Graves' hyperthyroidism. The study amplified TCR beta CDR3 regions using RNA transcripts. The workflow started with a first-round RT-PCR run with HTBI primers and then moved on to a second-round multiplex PCR. TCRdb processed the multiplex PCR reads anew with MiXCR; each CDR3 protein has one entry. Of 170,000 or so distinct CDR3 sequences in the sample, around two fifths were seen once. The sequencing sample was made of peripheral blood. The source of these receptors is a man younger than 40 with Graves' ophthalmopathy.

The chain recombines TRBV29-1 with TRBJ1-2, with D unresolved. The V gene's germline CDR1 is SQVTM and CDR2 ANQGSEA. V lost 7 bases and J 10 bases, leaving 16 bases between the germline ends. The CDR3 runs 11 residues. The CDR3 sequence is CSAGGSTDYTF. The CDR3 coding sequence is TGCAGCGCCGGAGGCAGTACGGACTACACCTTC.

This clonotype was seen only a few times. The chain couples TRBV27 to TRBJ1-5; the D is unclear. Germline CDR1 is MNHEY and CDR2 is SMNVEV (reference sequence). This CDR3 is 15 amino acids long. Trimming removed 2 bases from V and 2 bases from J, with 10 bases in between. The CDR3: CASSLNPFGNQPQHF. The DNA for the CDR3 is TGTGCCAGCAGTTTAAATCCGTTCGGCAATCAGCCCCAGCATTTT.

The chain employs TRBV27 and TRBJ1-1; D may be TRBD1 (6 bases). This CDR3 comprises 13 residues. Per germline, CDR1 MNHEY and CDR2 SMNVEV (reference sequence). V gave up 6 bases and J gave up 4 bases, with 12 bases separating them. Here the CDR3 reads CASRTLDSTEAFF. The CDR3 nucleotides are TGTGCCAGCAGGACACTGGACAGCACTGAAGCTTTCTTT.

This clonotype appeared many times. The chain couples TRBV19 to TRBJ2-6, with 7 bases matching TRBD1. The CDR3 is 20 residues long. V lost 3 bases to trimming and J lost 0 bases; unmatched junction nucleotides: 14. Germline V gene lookup returns CDR1 LNHDA and CDR2 SQIVND (reference sequence). The CDR3 nucleotides read TGTGCCAGTAGTATGGAACCGGGGACAGCCAGTTTCTCTGGGGCCAACGTCCTGACTTTC. This gives the protein CASSMEPGTASFSGANVLTF.

This clonotype was seen many times. This chain connects TRBV2 to TRBJ1-1, with D possibly being TRBD1 (6 bases). The V end lost 3 bases, the J end lost 3 bases, and 14 bases lay between the germline ends. Per germline, CDR1 SNHLY and CDR2 FYNNEI. The CDR3 is 15 amino acids. The CDR3 here is CASSDTGQSDTEAFF. As DNA, the CDR3 is TGTGCCAGCAGTGATACTGGACAGTCAGACACTGAAGCTTTCTTT.

This chain uses TRBV28 with TRBJ2-7; a weak D match, TRBD2 (5 bases). The germline gives CDR1 MDHEN, CDR2 SYDVKM. Deletions cut 4 bases from V and 2 bases from J, with 18 bases between. The CDR3 is made up of 16 amino acids. The CDR3 DNA sequence: TGTGCCAGCAGTTATGGGCCAGCGGATACCGCCTACGAGCAGTACTTC. This encodes CASSYGPADTAYEQYF.

This clonotype was recorded a few times. The V call is TRBV5-5, the J call TRBJ2-5, with TRBD1 identical over 8 bases. Unmatched junction bases numbered 1, after V lost 2 bases and J lost 4 bases. The germline V gene has CDR1 SGHKS and CDR2 YYEKEE (reference sequence). There are 13 residues in the CDR3. The CDR3: CASSFGQGETQYF. CDR3 coding DNA: TGTGCCAGCAGCTTCGGACAGGGAGAGACCCAGTACTTC.

With respect to this clonotype: At one end, the junction sequence differs from germline, possibly due to a read error. V gene TRBV28 combines with J gene TRBJ1-2; D is undetermined. This CDR3 spans 11 amino acids. Germline loops: CDR1 MDHEN, CDR2 SYDVKM. The CDR3 spells CASSSSTSVIF. The CDR3 DNA sequence: TGTGCCAGCAGTTCATCCACCTCCGTTATCTTC.

This clonotype has a count of ten or more. This rearrangement joins TRBV2 to TRBJ2-7, with TRBD2 as a possible D gene (7 bases). V lost 8 bases, J lost 1 base, and 15 bases lay in between. Germline CDR1 reads SNHLY; CDR2 reads FYNNEI. The CDR3 is 14 residues long. The CDR3 DNA reads as TGTGCCAGCGGGGGGCGGGAGAGGTCCTACGAGCAGTACTTC. Protein: CASGGRERSYEQYF.

V gene TRBV6-2 or TRBV6-3 combines with J gene TRBJ2-5; D may match TRBD1 or TRBD2 (5 bases each). The closer fit of TRBJ2-7 to the DNA end suggests the J call may be wrong. Germline assignment: CDR1 MNHEY and CDR2 SVGEGT. The CDR3 spans 16 residues. The CDR3 here is CASSCPRGLRNYEQYF. The CDR3 DNA reads TGTGCCAGCAGTTGCCCGAGGGGCCTAAGGAACTACGAGCAGTACTTC.

This clonotype appeared a few times. This chain connects TRBV6-5 to TRBJ1-2; D is unclear. V lost 2 bases, J lost 0 bases, and 10 bases lay in between. The V gene's germline CDR1 is MNHEY and CDR2 SVGAGI. The CDR3 runs 15 residues. DNA for the CDR3: TGTGCCAGCAGTTACGGTTGGGCGCCTAACTATGGCTACACCTTC. It specifies CASSYGWAPNYGYTF.

This chain joins TRBV6-2 or TRBV6-3 and TRBJ1-5, with no clear D. V dropped 4 bases and J dropped 9 bases, with 13 bases sitting between them. CDR3 length: 13 amino acids. Germline-derived CDR1 and CDR2 are MNHEY and SVGEGT. The chain's CDR3 is CASSWAAAGPQHF. The CDR3 coding sequence is TGTGCCAGCAGTTGGGCTGCCGCGGGGCCCCAGCATTTT.

The V call is TRBV7-8, the J call TRBJ1-5; TRBD1 agrees at 7 bases. The CDR3 is 16 amino acids. The V gene's germline CDR1 is SGHVS and CDR2 FQNEAQ. With 5 bases clipped from V and 1 base from J, the junction kept 8 bases outside the gene matches. The CDR3 reads CASSRRRTGSNQPQHF. The CDR3 DNA reads TGTGCCAGCAGCCGACGACGGACAGGAAGCAATCAGCCCCAGCATTTT.

In its sample, this clonotype was seen many times. This sequence joins TRBV29-1 and TRBJ1-2; TRBD1 matches at 8 bases. The CDR3 is 13 residues long. V trimming: 4 bases; J trimming: 5 bases; junction bases outside the gene matches: 6. Per germline, CDR1 SQVTM and CDR2 ANQGSEA. CDR3 in DNA: TGCAGCGTTGTAGGACAGGGCGTATATGGCTACACCTTC. It yields the protein CSVVGQGVYGYTF.

This clonotype appeared many times. The chain has TRBV29-1 and TRBJ1-2; tentative D call: TRBD1 (6 bases). The V gene's germline CDR1 is SQVTM and CDR2 ANQGSEA. There are 12 residues in the CDR3. The V end was cut by 6 bases, the J end by 4 bases, with 12 bases between. CDR3 residues: CSVDSPTYGYTF. For the CDR3, the DNA is TGCAGCGTGGACAGCCCAACCTATGGCTACACCTTC.

V is TRBV11-2 and J is TRBJ2-2; TRBD2 matches at 14 bases. Trimming at V came to 6 bases and at J to 5 bases, leaving 5 bases not matched to a gene. CDR1 is SGHAT and CDR2 is FQNNGV in the germline V gene. The CDR3 contains 16 residues. CDR3 region: CASRGLAGARTGELFF. The CDR3 coding sequence is TGTGCCAGCAGGGGACTAGCGGGAGCCAGAACCGGGGAGCTGTTTTTT.

In its sample, this clonotype was seen many times. The chain carries TRBV29-1 and TRBJ1-1; 8 nucleotides agree with TRBD1. The CDR3 contains 12 residues. Germline V gives CDR1 SQVTM, CDR2 ANQGSEA. The trim removed 8 bases at V and 1 base at J, leaving 3 bases unmatched. DNA of the CDR3: TGCAGCTCCGACAGGGGGAACACTGAAGCTTTCTTT. Amino acid sequence: CSSDRGNTEAFF.

This clonotype was recorded many times. The chain is built from TRBV6-1 and TRBJ2-7; TRBD1 is a possible D gene (5 bases). With 6 bases removed from V and 6 bases from J, the gap between germline ends came to 18 bases. Germline V gene data show CDR1 as MNHNS and CDR2 as SASEGT. CDR3 length equals 14 residues. DNA for the CDR3: TGTGCCAGCAGGGATCATCTAGGGGTGAGCGAGCAGTACTTC. It codes for CASRDHLGVSEQYF.

This clonotype was picked up a small number of times. This chain links TRBV6-2 or TRBV6-3 with TRBJ2-7; D is perhaps TRBD1 (6 bases). The germline V gene encodes CDR1 MNHEY and CDR2 SVGEGT. There are 12 residues in the CDR3. CDR3 protein: CAAGDTTYEQYF. In nucleotides, the CDR3 is TGTGCGGCCGGGGACACTACCTACGAGCAGTACTTC.

This clonotype was seen at least ten times. The chain couples TRBV30 to TRBJ1-2; no clear D gene. Germline CDR1 and CDR2: GTSNPN and SVGIG (reference sequence). V dropped 3 bases and J dropped 3 bases, with 8 bases sitting between them. This CDR3 is 12 amino acids long. The CDR3 reads CAWSGSYYGYTF. The DNA for the CDR3 is TGTGCCTGGAGCGGGAGCTACTATGGCTACACCTTC.

The rearrangement joins TRBV28 to TRBJ1-1; 8 bases align to TRBD1. The germline V gene encodes CDR1 MDHEN and CDR2 SYDVKM. The CDR3 consists of 14 residues. The ends lost 7 bases at V and 4 bases at J; junction bases unmatched: 8. The CDR3 loop is CASNENRGITEAFF. CDR3 in DNA: TGTGCCAGCAATGAAAACAGGGGGATCACTGAAGCTTTCTTT.

This CDR3 is CASSPLPSGVNYGYTF. The CDR3 bases are TGTGCCAGCAGTCCTCTTCCCTCGGGGGTGAACTATGGCTACACCTTC. The chain combines TRBV6-1 with TRBJ1-2, with TRBD1 as a possible D gene (5 bases). The germline CDR1 and CDR2 sequences are MNHNS and SASEGT. With 5 bases removed from V and 2 bases from J, the gap between germline ends came to 18 bases. The CDR3 is 16 residues long.